Each of the 16 T cell receptor beta chains below was sequenced from the same sample in a study of lymphopenia after photon versus proton radiotherapy. TCRdb keeps only in-frame clones here, not all; method: immunoSEQ multiplex PCR. The sample records 15,000 to 20,000 clones, approximately 82% being singletons. The starting material was peripheral blood, obtained from a patient treated with proton-based radiotherapy. These receptor sequences come from a man aged 70 or older with pancreatic cancer.

V usage is TRBV19 and J usage is TRBJ2-3, with D tentatively TRBD2 (6 bases). V shed 4 bases and J shed 2 bases, with 13 bases lying between them. The CDR3 has 15 residues. Per germline, CDR1 LNHDA and CDR2 SQIVND (reference sequence). CDR3 sequence: CASSKSGTFTDTQYF. DNA for the CDR3: TGTGCCAGTAGTAAATCCGGGACTTTCACAGATACGCAGTATTTT.

This clone has just a few counts. The chain couples TRBV9 to TRBJ2-1; the D gene is possibly TRBD2 (7 bases). The CDR3 is 15 amino acids. V was trimmed by 0 bases and J by 4 bases, leaving 11 bases between them. Germline values: CDR1 SGDLS, CDR2 YYNGEE. The CDR3 is CASSVEGGAYNEQFF. The CDR3 nucleotides read TGTGCCAGCAGCGTAGAAGGGGGGGCGTACAATGAGCAGTTCTTC.

The gene calls are TRBV7-2 and TRBJ1-5; 9 positions match TRBD1. J lost 6 bases, V lost 2 bases, and 5 bases had no gene match. This CDR3 comprises 15 residues. Germline V lookup: CDR1 SGHTA, CDR2 FQGNSA. This CDR3 is CASSLRQGVSQPQHF. CDR3 coding DNA: TGTGCCAGCAGCTTACGACAGGGGGTAAGTCAGCCCCAGCATTTT.

This chain uses TRBV7-6 with TRBJ1-4; D unclear. Trimming cost V 5 bases and J 7 bases, with 17 bases left between them. Germline V CDR1 and CDR2: SGHVS, FNYEAQ. This CDR3 contains 15 residues. As DNA, the CDR3 is TGTGCCAGCAGCCCCTTACTTGGATCAAGTGAAAAACTGTTTTTT. Residues: CASSPLLGSSEKLFF. Full variable domain (remainder filled in from reference TRBV7-6 and TRBJ1-4): GAGVSQSPRYKVTKRGQDVALRCDPISGHVSLYWYRQALGQGPEFLTYFNYEAQQDKSGLPNDRFSAERPEGSISTLTIQRTEQRDSAMYRCASSPLLGSSEKLFFGSGTQLSVL.

The chain combines TRBV19 with TRBJ1-4; D may be TRBD1 (5 bases). The V end was cut by 6 bases, the J end by 0 bases, with 11 bases between. In germline, CDR1 is LNHDA, CDR2 SQIVND (reference sequence). The CDR3 has 15 residues. The CDR3 bases are TGTGCCAGTAGGGTACAGGAGGCAACTAATGAAAAACTGTTTTTT. Translation: CASRVQEATNEKLFF.

The chain joins TRBV30 to TRBJ2-3; D is unresolved. This CDR3 is built from 11 residues. The germline V gene has CDR1 GTSNPN and CDR2 SVGIG (reference sequence). Deletions cut 3 bases from V and 6 bases from J, with 7 bases between. As DNA, the CDR3 is TGTGCCTGGAGCGTTATGGATACGCAGTATTTT. It specifies CAWSVMDTQYF.

The J gene is TRBJ1-1, the V gene TRBV9; D is unclear. CDR1 SGDLS and CDR2 YYNGEE come from the germline V gene. This CDR3 has 14 residues. Trimming removed 4 bases from V and 1 base from J, with 11 bases in between. CDR3 in DNA: TGTGCCAGCAGCCGTTTACAGTGGAACACTGAAGCTTTCTTT. Amino acid sequence: CASSRLQWNTEAFF.

In this sample, this clone turned up a few times. This chain links TRBV6-1 with TRBJ2-7; D is unresolved. Trimming stripped 2 bases from V and 6 bases from J, with 5 bases between. The V gene's germline CDR1 is MNHNS and CDR2 SASEGT. CDR3 length equals 11 residues. The CDR3 here is CASSELPEQYF. In nucleotides, the CDR3 is TGTGCCAGCAGTGAATTGCCCGAGCAGTACTTC.

The chain combines TRBV28 with TRBJ2-7; 8 bases are shared with TRBD1. Per the germline V gene, CDR1 is MDHEN and CDR2 is SYDVKM. V lost 5 bases to trimming and J lost 3 bases; unmatched junction nucleotides: 9. The CDR3 runs 15 residues. The CDR3 sequence is CASSPPGTGGYEQYF. As DNA, the CDR3 is TGTGCCAGCAGTCCACCCGGGACAGGCGGCTACGAGCAGTACTTC.

This clone has a handful of counts. This sequence joins TRBV7-2 and TRBJ1-6, with D perhaps matching TRBD1 (5 bases). Per germline, CDR1 SGHTA and CDR2 FQGNSA. V shed 5 bases and J shed 6 bases, with 20 bases lying between them. The CDR3 extends over 17 amino acids. The CDR3 nucleotides read TGTGCCAGCAGCATGTCCGGGCGTGGGGCTAGTAATTCACCCCTCCACTTT. Translating it yields CASSMSGRGASNSPLHF. The entire variable domain, with the rest obtained from reference TRBV7-2 and TRBJ1-6, is as follows: GAGVSQSPSNKVTEKGKDVELRCDPISGHTALYWYRQSLGQGLEFLIYFQGNSAPDKSGLPSDRFSAERTGGSVSTLTIQRTQQEDSAVYLCASSMSGRGASNSPLHFGNGTRLTVT.

This clone is a singleton in its sample. V usage is TRBV7-2 and J usage is TRBJ2-5, with 9 bases identical to TRBD2. With V trimmed by 2 bases and J by 4 bases, 5 bases remained unmatched. The CDR3 is 15 residues long. The germline gives CDR1 SGHTA, CDR2 FQGNSA. This CDR3 reads CASSLSAGGVETQYF. The CDR3 bases are TGTGCCAGCAGCTTATCCGCGGGGGGGGTAGAGACCCAGTACTTC.

The rearrangement uses TRBV11-1 and TRBJ2-3, with D perhaps TRBD2 (5 bases). The CDR3 covers 15 residues. Germline CDR1 is SGHAT and CDR2 is FQDESV (reference sequence). The ends were cut back, 2 bases at V and 2 bases at J, with 11 bases in the middle. This chain's CDR3 is CASSLFQRITDTQYF. CDR3 DNA: TGTGCCAGCAGCTTATTCCAGCGGATCACAGATACGCAGTATTTT.

This sequence joins TRBV18 and TRBJ2-2; D not resolved. Germline V gene sequence: CDR1 KGHSH, CDR2 LQKENI. This CDR3 region has 15 residues. Trimming stripped 4 bases from V and 3 bases from J, with 12 bases between. CDR3 in amino acids: CASSREQTYTGELFF. The CDR3, as DNA: TGTGCCAGCTCACGGGAACAAACTTACACCGGGGAGCTGTTTTTT. Based on the CDR3 plus reference TRBV18 and TRBJ2-2, the full variable domain is NAGVMQNPRHLVRRRGQEARLRCSPMKGHSHVYWYRQLPEEGLKFMVYLQKENIIDESGMPKERFSAEFPKEGPSILRIQQVVRGDSAAYFCASSREQTYTGELFFGEGSRLTVL.

The chain joins TRBV5-4 to TRBJ2-4; TRBD1 matches 8 bases. Germline V gene lookup returns CDR1 SGHNT and CDR2 YYREEE (reference sequence). The CDR3 runs to 15 residues. V gave up 0 bases and J gave up 3 bases; unmatched junction bases: 2. CDR3 sequence reads: CASSLEGTGKNIQYF. Written as DNA, the CDR3 is TGTGCCAGCAGCTTGGAAGGGACAGGCAAAAACATTCAGTACTTC.

The chain joins TRBV28 to TRBJ2-7, with unresolved D. The CDR3 is 13 residues long. Germline V gene data show CDR1 as MDHEN and CDR2 as SYDVKM. V lost 7 bases and J lost 2, with 12 bases in between. The CDR3 is CASTTRLTYEQYF. In DNA form, the CDR3 reads TGTGCCAGCACCACGAGACTGACCTACGAGCAGTACTTC.

The chain has TRBV2 and TRBJ2-3; no reliable D call. Trimming took off 3 bases at V and 2 bases at J, with 9 bases between the two ends. The CDR3 covers 14 residues. Germline CDR1 SNHLY, CDR2 FYNNEI. The CDR3 is CASSDSRNTDTQYF. CDR3 nucleotide sequence: TGTGCCAGCAGTGATTCGAGAAACACAGATACGCAGTATTTT.